These 23 T cell receptor beta chains were all obtained from the same sample, sequenced in a study of blood T cell repertoires in COVID-19. Generated by immunoSEQ multiplex PCR, the TCRdb table keeps only in-frame clones and is missing some. The sample records around 220,000 clones, around 87% being singletons. The sequenced sample consisted of PBMCs or T cells enriched from blood (not recorded which). These receptors were collected from a woman under 40 with acute COVID-19.

This clone was found once. The chain links TRBV6-5 to TRBJ1-1, with D maybe TRBD1 (6 bases). CDR1 is MNHEY and CDR2 is SVGAGI in the germline V gene. Trimming left V 5 bases short and J 1 base short, with 11 bases between. The CDR3 is 14 residues long. The CDR3 protein is CASSHETGNTEAFF. The CDR3 nucleotides read TGTGCCAGCAGTCACGAGACAGGGAACACTGAAGCTTTCTTT.

The sample holds one count of this clone. The CDR3 DNA reads TGTGCCAGCGGTACAGGGGCCACCTTC. Its translation is CASGTGATF. The V and J genes are TRBV28 and TRBJ1-2, with TRBD1 matching over 7 bases. Germline values: CDR1 MDHEN, CDR2 SYDVKM. The CDR3 loop spans 9 amino acids. With 8 bases clipped from V and 13 bases from J, the junction kept 4 bases outside the gene matches.

The chain employs TRBV28 and TRBJ1-3, with 11 bases identical to TRBD1. With V trimmed by 5 bases and J by 7 bases, 4 bases remained unmatched. The CDR3 covers 14 residues. Germline CDR1 MDHEN, CDR2 SYDVKM. CDR3 coding DNA: TGTGCCAGCAGTCACCGGGACAGGGGGAACACCATATATTTT. Translated: CASSHRDRGNTIYF.

The CDR3 sequence: CAIQDREITEAFF. The CDR3 nucleotides read TGTGCCATACAGGACAGGGAGATCACTGAAGCTTTCTTT. This chain joins TRBV10-3 and TRBJ1-1, with TRBD1 identical over 8 bases. Germline CDR1 and CDR2: ENHRY and SYGVKD. The trim removed 9 bases at V and 4 bases at J, leaving 7 bases unmatched. There are 13 residues in the CDR3.

This rearrangement joins TRBV7-9 to TRBJ2-2; D possibly corresponds to TRBD2 (7 bases). Trimming pared 5 bases from V and 4 bases from J, leaving 23 bases between. Germline lookup yields CDR1 SEHNR and CDR2 FQNEAQ (reference sequence). This CDR3 is built from 18 residues. CDR3 bases: TGTGCCAGCAGCCTCCGAGGGGGGGAACTCCCCTCCACCGGGGAGCTGTTTTTT. Translated, it gives CASSLRGGELPSTGELFF.

This rearrangement joins TRBV5-1 to TRBJ2-5, with D perhaps matching TRBD1 (5 bases). Trimming took off 5 bases at V and 7 bases at J, with 21 bases between the two ends. Germline CDR1 reads SGHRS; CDR2 reads YFSETQ. There are 15 residues in the CDR3. The CDR3 spells CASSVDGRVVGTQYF. The CDR3 nucleotides are TGCGCCAGCAGTGTTGATGGCAGGGTCGTCGGGACCCAGTACTTC.

The V gene is TRBV7-2, the J gene TRBJ2-3, with 12 nucleotides matching TRBD2. J was trimmed by 5 bases and V by 5 bases; bases with no gene match: 8. Germline V gene lookup returns CDR1 SGHTA and CDR2 FQGNSA. The CDR3 length is 16 residues. The chain's CDR3 is CASSPASGRAGDTQYF. CDR3 coding DNA: TGTGCCAGCAGCCCGGCTAGCGGGAGGGCCGGAGATACGCAGTATTTT.

The J gene is TRBJ2-5, the V gene TRBV11-2; tentatively, D is TRBD1 (6 bases). The germline CDR1 and CDR2 sequences are SGHAT and FQNNGV. Trimming removed 5 bases at V and 5 bases at J, with 15 bases between. The CDR3 runs 14 residues. The DNA for the CDR3 is TGTGCCAGCAGCCCCCCAGGGGCAGCGGAGACCCAGTACTTC. Translating gives CASSPPGAAETQYF.

This chain uses TRBV9 with TRBJ2-2; 12 positions match TRBD2. The CDR3 is 19 residues long. Germline loops: CDR1 SGDLS, CDR2 YYNGEE. V was pared by 4 bases and J by 0 bases, with 10 bases of the junction left unmatched. Here the CDR3 DNA reads TGTGCCAGCAGCACTGGGACTAGCGGGTACACAACGAACACCGGGGAGCTGTTTTTT. The encoded protein is CASSTGTSGYTTNTGELFF. Together with reference TRBV9 and TRBJ2-2, the CDR3 gives the full variable domain: DSGVTQTPKHLITATGQRVTLRCSPRSGDLSVYWYQQSLDQGLQFLIQYYNGEERAKGNILERFSAQQFPDLHSELNLSSLELGDSALYFCASSTGTSGYTTNTGELFFGEGSRLTVL.

The V call is TRBV6-2 or TRBV6-3, the J call TRBJ1-6; tentative D call: TRBD1 (5 bases). Germline V lookup: CDR1 MNHEY, CDR2 SVGEGT. CDR3 length equals 14 residues. V was trimmed by 5 bases and J by 7 bases, leaving 12 bases between them. This CDR3 is CASSGNAGNSPLHF. As DNA, the CDR3 is TGTGCCAGCAGTGGGAACGCAGGGAATTCACCCCTCCACTTT.

The chain links TRBV7-2 to TRBJ2-7, with a weak D call TRBD1 (7 bases). V gave up 1 base and J gave up 3 bases, with 13 bases separating them. The length of the CDR3 is 15 residues. Germline CDR1 SGHTA, CDR2 FQGNSA. The CDR3 protein is CASSLVQGGGYEQYF. As DNA, the CDR3 is TGTGCCAGCAGCTTAGTCCAGGGGGGCGGCTACGAGCAGTACTTC. Full variable domain (missing parts from reference TRBV7-2 and TRBJ2-7): GAGVSQSPSNKVTEKGKDVELRCDPISGHTALYWYRQSLGQGLEFLIYFQGNSAPDKSGLPSDRFSAERTGGSVSTLTIQRTQQEDSAVYLCASSLVQGGGYEQYFGPGTRLTVT.

This clone was detected only once. This chain joins TRBV6-1 and TRBJ1-2; 12 bases are a match to TRBD1. The junction had 2 bases not matched to a gene; V was cut back by 1 base and J by 8 bases. Germline-derived CDR1 and CDR2 are MNHNS and SASEGT. CDR3 length equals 14 residues. The chain's CDR3 is CASSEGDRGRGYTF. The CDR3, as DNA: TGTGCCAGCAGTGAAGGGGACAGGGGGCGAGGCTACACCTTC.

The V and J genes are TRBV6-5 and TRBJ2-1, with D perhaps matching TRBD1 (6 bases). The CDR3 runs 13 residues. V was trimmed by 2 bases and J by 8 bases, leaving 10 bases between them. Per the germline V gene, CDR1 is MNHEY and CDR2 is SVGAGI. The CDR3 loop reads CASSYTGYDEQFF. As DNA, the CDR3 is TGTGCCAGCAGTTACACAGGGTATGATGAGCAGTTCTTC.

The rearrangement joins TRBV7-2 to TRBJ2-7; 10 bases match TRBD2. Germline CDR1 SGHTA, CDR2 FQGNSA. The CDR3 is 15 residues long. The V gene end was trimmed by 5 bases and the J gene end by 2 bases; junction bases not matched to a gene: 6. CDR3 nucleotide sequence: TGTGCCAGCAGCACCAGGACTAGCGGCACCTACGAGCAGTACTTC. It encodes CASSTRTSGTYEQYF.

The rearrangement joins TRBV5-4 to TRBJ2-2; a possible D gene is TRBD2 (5 bases). The V gene's germline CDR1 is SGHNT and CDR2 YYREEE (reference sequence). V was pared by 4 bases and J by 0 bases, with 10 bases between. The CDR3 covers 15 residues. Here the CDR3 reads CASSRLGANTGELFF. The CDR3 region has the DNA TGTGCCAGCAGCCGCCTGGGAGCGAACACCGGGGAGCTGTTTTTT.

The gene calls are TRBV27 and TRBJ2-1; D ambiguous. The CDR3 totals 14 residues. Trimming took off 2 bases at V and 5 bases at J, with 10 bases between the two ends. Germline V gene lookup returns CDR1 MNHEY and CDR2 SMNVEV (reference sequence). In DNA form, the CDR3 reads TGTGCCAGCAGTTTAACGTCGGTCCACAATGAGCAGTTCTTC. It codes for CASSLTSVHNEQFF.

This chain connects TRBV25-1 to TRBJ2-7, with 7 bases lining up with TRBD1. The CDR3 consists of 14 residues. CDR1 and CDR2 from the germline V gene are MGHDK and SYGVNS. Unmatched junction bases numbered 7, after V lost 5 bases and J lost 3 bases. CDR3 region: CASSTPGQNYEQYF. The CDR3 DNA is TGTGCCAGCAGTACCCCGGGACAGAACTACGAGCAGTACTTC.

This chain joins TRBV19 and TRBJ1-3; D is uncertain. Between the trimmed V and J ends, which lost 0 bases and 9 bases, there was a span of 9 bases. From germline, CDR1 is LNHDA and CDR2 SQIVND (reference sequence). The CDR3 totals 13 residues. The chain's CDR3 is CASSIDPSSTIYF. The CDR3 region has the DNA TGTGCCAGTAGTATAGACCCAAGTAGCACCATATATTTT.

The chain joins TRBV10-2 to TRBJ2-3; TRBD2 is a possible D gene (5 bases). Germline lookup yields CDR1 WSHSY and CDR2 SAAADI. The CDR3 is made up of 15 amino acids. V lost 4 bases and J 0 bases, leaving 11 bases between the germline ends. CDR3 DNA sequence: TGCGCCAGCAGTGTATCCGGGATTAGCACAGATACGCAGTATTTT. Its protein is CASSVSGISTDTQYF.

This chain joins TRBV3-1 (or the pseudogene TRBV3-2) and TRBJ1-1, with 10 bases that match TRBD1. Germline V gene lookup returns CDR1 LGHDT and CDR2 YNNKEL (reference sequence). V lost 5 bases to trimming and J lost 4 bases; unmatched junction nucleotides: 7. The CDR3 contains 15 residues. The CDR3 loop reads CASSATDRGITEAFF. For the CDR3, the DNA is TGTGCCAGCAGCGCAACGGACAGGGGGATCACTGAAGCTTTCTTT.

The V gene is TRBV5-1, the J gene TRBJ2-5; the D is unclear. This CDR3 has 11 amino acids. The V end was cut by 6 bases, the J end by 4 bases, with 7 bases between. CDR1 is SGHRS, CDR2 YFSETQ, per germline. The CDR3 DNA reads TGCGCCAGCACTTTTTTAGAGACCCAGTACTTC. Translation gives CASTFLETQYF.

This clone was seen repeatedly, ten times or more. V and J are TRBV15 and TRBJ1-6; 7 bases are a match to TRBD1. Germline V gene sequence: CDR1 LNHNV, CDR2 YYDKDF (reference sequence). V trimming: 0 bases; J trimming: 10 bases; junction bases outside the gene matches: 6. The CDR3 spans 15 residues. This chain's CDR3 is CATSREDRVYSPLHF. DNA for the CDR3: TGTGCCACCAGCAGAGAAGACAGGGTATACTCACCCCTCCACTTT.

The chain links TRBV5-4 to TRBJ2-1; D is possibly TRBD1 (5 bases). The ends were cut back, 3 bases at V and 4 bases at J, with 8 bases in the middle. CDR1 and CDR2 (germline): SGHNT, YYREEE (reference sequence). This CDR3 contains 13 residues. The CDR3 protein is CASSSTEYNEQFF. As DNA, the CDR3 is TGTGCCAGCAGCTCGACAGAATACAATGAGCAGTTCTTC.